This T cell receptor (beta chain) was recovered during a study of blood T cell repertoires in COVID-19. Background on the study: Sample material is recorded as cDNA or gDNA derived from T cells, B-cell-depleted T cells, or PBMCs.

The cohort comprised adults aged about 18 to 100 years residing in about two dozen US areas. Grouping used clinical history reported by participants in a survey and questionnaire. The recovered donors of Cohort 3 showed two negative PCRs, clearance, or symptom resolution. TCRdb keeps only in-frame clones here, not all; method: immunoSEQ multiplex PCR. The data hold about 300,000 clones, with roughly 85% observed a single time. Per germline, CDR1 SGDLS and CDR2 YYNGEE. The V and J ends lost 0 bases and 4 bases respectively, with 17 bases between them. This CDR3 spans 17 amino acids. Sequencing input: PBMCs or T cells enriched from blood (not recorded which). This clonotype originated in a woman aged 25 to 39 who had recovered from COVID-19. This chain connects TRBV9 to TRBJ2-1; a weak D match, TRBD2 (7 bases). The CDR3 here is CASSVGAGGGGYNEQFF. As DNA, the CDR3 is TGTGCCAGCAGCGTAGGAGCCGGGGGCGGGGGTTACAATGAGCAGTTCTTC. The full variable domain, its missing parts supplied by reference TRBV9 and TRBJ2-1, is DSGVTQTPKHLITATGQRVTLRCSPRSGDLSVYWYQQSLDQGLQFLIQYYNGEERAKGNILERFSAQQFPDLHSELNLSSLELGDSALYFCASSVGAGGGGYNEQFFGPGTRLTVL.